A single sample gave rise to the 10 T cell receptor beta chains below, sequenced in a study of blood T cell repertoires in COVID-19. This table comes from immunoSEQ multiplex PCR, and its TCRdb copy is limited to in-frame clones, with some not included. The table shows around 270,000 clones, with around nine tenths occurring only once. The sample taken for sequencing was peripheral blood. The receptors come from a man in his forties with acute or convalescent COVID-19.

The chain combines TRBV5-8 with TRBJ2-1; a weak D match, TRBD1 (5 bases). The CDR3 consists of 14 residues. Germline CDR1 and CDR2: SGHTS and YDEGEE. Trimming left V 3 bases short and J 14 bases short, with 21 bases between. Here the CDR3 DNA reads TGTGCCAGCAGCTCTCTCCCGAGGCAGGGATGGAAGTTCTTC. This sequence encodes CASSSLPRQGWKFF. Looking up the rest from reference TRBV5-8 and TRBJ2-1 gives the full variable domain: EAGVTQSPTHLIKTRGQQATLRCSPISGHTSVYWYQQALGLGLQFLLWYDEGEERNRGNFPPRFSGRQFPNYSSELNVNALELEDSALYLCASSSLPRQGWKFFGPGTRLTVL.

In regard to this clone: At the DNA level, this CDR3 is encoded by other sequences in the same sample as well. The chain uses TRBV2 and TRBJ1-1, with TRBD1 identical over 7 bases. Germline V gene data show CDR1 as SNHLY and CDR2 as FYNNEI. V was clipped by 5 bases and J by 3 bases; unmatched bases: 3. CDR3 length equals 13 residues. CDR3 coding DNA: TGTGCCAGCAGTCGACAGGGCTACACTGAAGCTTTCTTT. The encoded protein is CASSRQGYTEAFF.

This clone was found once. The J gene is TRBJ2-2, the V gene TRBV6-5; tentatively, D is TRBD1 (6 bases). Deletions cut 11 bases from V and 3 bases from J, with 16 bases between. This CDR3 comprises 14 residues. Germline CDR1 is MNHEY and CDR2 is SVGAGI. The CDR3 protein is CACSSGQYTGELFF. The DNA of the CDR3 is TGTGCCTGCTCGTCCGGACAGTACACCGGGGAGCTGTTTTTT.

The gene calls are TRBV5-1 and TRBJ1-5; D might be TRBD1 (5 bases). The CDR3 is 15 residues long. From germline, CDR1 is SGHRS and CDR2 YFSETQ. Trimming shortened V by 4 bases and J by 8 bases, and 19 bases separated the two germline ends. The CDR3 is CASSPGRLGGEPQHF. CDR3 sequence (DNA): TGCGCCAGCAGCCCTGGGCGGCTTGGAGGGGAGCCCCAGCATTTT. The variable domain in full, with the rest retrieved from reference TRBV5-1 and TRBJ1-5, is KAGVTQTPRYLIKTRGQQVTLSCSPISGHRSVSWYQQTPGQGLQFLFEYFSETQRNKGNFPGRFSGRQFSNSRSEMNVSTLELGDSALYLCASSPGRLGGEPQHFGDGTRLSIL.

In DNA form, the CDR3 reads TGTGCCAGCAGCCCAGGGGGCATTGCCTACAATGAGCAGTTCTTC. Translated: CASSPGGIAYNEQFF. The chain carries TRBV11-3 and TRBJ2-1; TRBD1 aligns across 8 bases. J lost 2 bases, V lost 5 bases, and 5 bases had no gene match. Germline assignment: CDR1 SGHNT and CDR2 YENEEA. The CDR3 extends over 15 amino acids.

The chain employs TRBV2 and TRBJ1-4; 8 bases are shared with TRBD1. Germline CDR1 is SNHLY and CDR2 is FYNNEI. V was clipped by 7 bases and J by 10 bases; unmatched bases: 2. The CDR3 runs 11 residues. In DNA form, the CDR3 reads TGTGCCAGCACGACAGGGGTAAAACTGTTTTTT. It specifies CASTTGVKLFF.

The genes are TRBV5-5 and TRBJ2-7, with TRBD2 matching 7 bases. V shed 2 bases and J 1 base; nucleotides not matched to a gene: 3. The CDR3 totals 14 residues. Germline V gene data show CDR1 as SGHKS and CDR2 as YYEKEE (reference sequence). This CDR3 reads CASSLWGGSYEQYF. DNA for the CDR3: TGTGCCAGCAGCTTATGGGGAGGGTCCTACGAGCAGTACTTC. The variable domain in full, completed from reference TRBV5-5 and TRBJ2-7, reads DAGVTQSPTHLIKTRGQQVTLRCSPISGHKSVSWYQQVLGQGPQFIFQYYEKEERGRGNFPDRFSARQFPNYSSELNVNALLLGDSALYLCASSLWGGSYEQYFGPGTRLTVT.

V gene TRBV3-1 (or the pseudogene TRBV3-2) combines with J gene TRBJ2-3, with D possibly being TRBD2 (5 bases). This CDR3 has 15 amino acids. With 0 bases removed from V and 6 bases from J, the gap between germline ends came to 13 bases. The germline gives CDR1 LGHDT, CDR2 YNNKEL (reference sequence). Here the CDR3 DNA reads TGTGCCAGCAGCCAAGAGTACCCCGGGAAGGATACGCAGTATTTT. Translating it yields CASSQEYPGKDTQYF.

This chain links TRBV11-2 with TRBJ2-2; the match to TRBD1 covers 7 bases. V lost 7 bases, J lost 0 bases, and 5 bases stayed unmatched. CDR1 is SGHAT, CDR2 FQNNGV, per germline. CDR3 length: 15 residues. CDR3: CASTPGTANTGELFF. The DNA of the CDR3 is TGTGCCAGCACCCCGGGGACAGCGAACACCGGGGAGCTGTTTTTT.

The chain is built from TRBV5-1 and TRBJ1-5; 7 positions match TRBD1. Germline loops: CDR1 SGHRS, CDR2 YFSETQ. Germline trimming cut 4 bases from V and 4 bases from J; bases unmatched to any gene: 8. The CDR3 is made up of 15 amino acids. CDR3 residues: CASSASGGRNQPQHF. The CDR3 DNA sequence: TGCGCCAGCAGCGCGTCAGGGGGTAGGAATCAGCCCCAGCATTTT.